Detailed here is one T cell receptor (beta chain). This record comes from a study of T cell responses to AZD1222 COVID-19 vaccine. The protocol was immunoSEQ multiplex PCR, while the TCRdb copy is restricted to in-frame clones and leaves out a portion. The sample contains about 180,000 clones, 70% to 90% of which appear only once. The sequencing here drew on peripheral blood, taken on day 0 of AZD1222 vaccination. This receptor was taken from an adult in good health.

The DNA of the CDR3 is TGTGCCAGCAGCCTAAGAGGACAGGGGGAAAACTACGAGCAGTACTTC. Translated, it gives CASSLRGQGENYEQYF. This sequence joins TRBV11-2 and TRBJ2-7; 10 bases are shared with TRBD1. Looked up from germline, CDR1 is SGHAT and CDR2 is FQNNGV. J lost 3 bases, V lost 5 bases, and 10 bases had no gene match. The CDR3 runs to 16 residues.